A selection of T cell receptor beta chains follows, all from one sample in a study of identical twins. TCRdb re-derived calls from the 5' RACE reads in MiXCR, one entry per CDR3 protein. Here the sample spans roughly 230,000 distinct CDR3 sequences, about 8% being singletons. The same sample was also used in a study of yellow fever vaccine responses in identical twins.

The sample comprised CD8+ T cells sorted from blood. Receptor source: a woman aged 18-29 years in good health. Both conserved end residues are part of each CDR3. A D gene is named only where the DNA matches it firmly. Clone size is shown for a subset of rows, as once, few, many or a class of expanded clone.

>TRBV24-1|TRBD1|TRBJ2-3|many
CATRPGTGWADTQYF
TGTGCCACCAGACCCGGGACAGGGTGGGCAGATACGCAGTATTTT
>TRBV6-2/TRBV6-3|.|TRBJ2-5|few
CASSYGGSQETQYF
TGTGCCAGCAGTTACGGAGGGTCCCAAGAGACCCAGTACTTC
>TRBV15|TRBD1|TRBJ1-1|many
CATSRSAGQLIEAFF
TGTGCCACCAGCAGATCCGCGGGACAGCTAATTGAAGCTTTCTTT
>TRBV7-9|.|TRBJ2-1|many
CASQNIYNEQFF
TGTGCCAGCCAAAATATCTACAATGAGCAGTTCTTC
>TRBV5-1|.|TRBJ1-5|many
CASSLDPGLNQPQHF
TGCGCCAGCAGCTTGGATCCGGGTCTCAATCAGCCCCAGCATTTT
>TRBV6-2/TRBV6-3|.|TRBJ1-1|.
CASSYTGKGTEAFF
TGTGCCAGCAGTTACACAGGGAAGGGAACTGAAGCTTTCTTT
>TRBV5-1|TRBD1|TRBJ2-1|many
CASSGGTGDNNEQFF
TGCGCCAGCAGCGGGGGGACAGGAGATAACAATGAGCAGTTCTTC
>TRBV2|TRBD1|TRBJ2-7|.
CASRGQVEQYF
TGTGCCAGCAGGGGACAGGTCGAGCAGTACTTC
>TRBV28|.|TRBJ2-7|.
CASSLTREQYF
TGTGCCAGCAGTCTGACGCGGGAGCAGTACTTC
>TRBV20-1|.|TRBJ2-3|many
CSARDRRNTDTQYF
TGCAGTGCTAGAGATAGGAGGAACACAGATACGCAGTATTTT
>TRBV20-1|.|TRBJ2-7|.
CSARDQVTGQPYEQYF
TGCAGTGCTAGAGATCAAGTAACAGGACAACCCTACGAGCAGTACTTC
>TRBV12-2|.|TRBJ1-4|.
CASRLGGFMPRDTLWKLFF
TGTGCAAGTCGCTTAGGGGGGTTTATGCCCCGGGACACTCTGTGGAAACTGTTTTTT
>TRBV5-5|TRBD2|TRBJ2-5|few
CASSGRDLKETQYF
TGTGCCAGCAGCGGGAGGGACTTGAAAGAGACCCAGTACTTC
>TRBV7-9|TRBD1|TRBJ2-3|many
CASSSPGQSTDTQYF
TGTGCCAGCAGCTCCCCGGGACAGAGCACAGATACGCAGTATTTT
>TRBV7-2|TRBD2|TRBJ2-3|few
CASSLVPSGSLMDTQYF
TGTGCCAGCAGCTTAGTGCCTAGCGGGTCCTTAATGGATACGCAGTATTTT
>TRBV20-1|.|TRBJ2-5|.
CSADGASARWGQETQYF
TGCAGTGCTGATGGGGCCAGCGCCCGCTGGGGCCAAGAGACCCAGTACTTC
>TRBV28|TRBD1|TRBJ1-1|few
CASSTWQGDTEAFF
TGTGCCAGCAGTACCTGGCAGGGGGACACTGAAGCTTTCTTT
>TRBV28|.|TRBJ2-3|many
CASSLDAGTDTQYF
TGTGCCAGCAGTTTAGACGCCGGGACAGATACGCAGTATTTT
>TRBV14|.|TRBJ1-2|.
CASSQATGGNTF
TGTGCCAGCAGCCAAGCCACAGGAGGCAACACCTTC
>TRBV29-1|.|TRBJ2-2|many
CSVLGLSNTGELFF
TGCAGCGTATTAGGACTCTCGAACACCGGGGAGCTGTTTTTT
>TRBV2|.|TRBJ2-7|.
CASSIRDAAYEQYF
TGTGCCAGCAGCATCCGGGACGCCGCCTACGAGCAGTACTTC
>TRBV11-3|TRBD2|TRBJ2-1|.
CASSLGLAGVWAEQFF
TGTGCCAGCAGCTTAGGACTAGCGGGAGTGTGGGCTGAGCAGTTCTTC
>TRBV7-2|TRBD2|TRBJ2-3|.
CASSPGLAGGSDTQYF
TGTGCCAGCAGCCCGGGACTAGCGGGAGGTTCAGATACGCAGTATTTT
>TRBV27|.|TRBJ2-7|many
CASSLSPNYEQYF
TGTGCCAGCAGTTTATCACCAAACTACGAGCAGTACTTC
>TRBV5-1|TRBD1|TRBJ1-2|.
CAIQTGSGYTF
TGCGCCATTCAGACAGGGAGTGGCTACACCTTC
>TRBV24-1|.|TRBJ2-7|many
CATSDLDNSTPYEQYF
TGTGCCACCAGTGATTTGGATAACAGTACACCCTACGAGCAGTACTTC
>TRBV5-4|TRBD1|TRBJ1-6|.
CASRTDRASPLHF
TGTGCCAGCAGGACGGACAGGGCTTCACCCCTCCACTTT
>TRBV6-2/TRBV6-3|.|TRBJ2-5|.
CASSYVVKGETQYF
TGTGCCAGCAGTTACGTGGTGAAAGGGGAGACCCAGTACTTC
>TRBV7-9|.|TRBJ1-1|few
CASSWQGGTEAFF
TGTGCCAGCAGCTGGCAGGGAGGGACTGAAGCTTTCTTT
>TRBV7-3|TRBD2|TRBJ2-7|.
CASSFDSGGPYEQYF
TGTGCCAGCAGCTTCGATAGCGGGGGGCCCTACGAGCAGTACTTC
>TRBV4-2|TRBD2|TRBJ2-3|few
CASSRIAGGQLDTQYF
TGTGCCAGCAGCCGCATAGCGGGGGGCCAATTAGATACGCAGTATTTT
>TRBV7-9|TRBD1|TRBJ1-6|.
CASRQDREDSPLHF
TGTGCCAGCAGGCAGGACAGGGAGGATTCACCCCTCCACTTT
>TRBV28|.|TRBJ2-7|many
CASSPLPAEQYF
TGTGCCAGCAGTCCCCTTCCCGCCGAGCAGTACTTC
>TRBV6-6|.|TRBJ2-7|.
CASSPNGREQYF
TGTGCCAGCAGCCCGAATGGGAGGGAGCAGTACTTC
>TRBV18|TRBD2|TRBJ2-3|few
CASSPQRLAGDTQYF
TGTGCCAGCTCACCACAACGGCTAGCGGGAGATACGCAGTATTTT
>TRBV30|.|TRBJ2-7|few
CALWDSSSYEQYF
TGTGCCTTATGGGACTCCAGCTCCTACGAGCAGTACTTC
>TRBV29-1|.|TRBJ1-1|.
CSVEGHRDHTEAFF
TGCAGCGTTGAAGGCCACAGGGATCACACTGAAGCTTTCTTT
>TRBV7-2|TRBD1|TRBJ2-4|many
CASSLGRGRVKDF
TGTGCCAGCAGCTTAGGCAGGGGGCGAGTTAAGGACTTC
>TRBV5-1|.|TRBJ2-2|many
CASSPLSIGELFF
TGCGCCAGCAGCCCCCTCTCAATCGGGGAGCTGTTTTTT
>TRBV27|TRBD1|TRBJ2-2|.
CASSPDRDNTGELFF
TGTGCCAGCAGTCCCGACAGGGATAACACCGGGGAGCTGTTTTTT
>TRBV7-9|.|TRBJ2-7|few
CASSPNGGPYEQYF
TGTGCCAGCAGCCCAAATGGCGGGCCCTACGAGCAGTACTTC
>TRBV7-9|.|TRBJ2-2|few
CASSVRDKNTGELFF
TGTGCCAGCAGCGTCCGGGACAAGAACACCGGGGAGCTGTTTTTT
>TRBV25-1|TRBD1|TRBJ1-2|many
CASNVGTGHGYTF
TGTGCCAGTAACGTGGGGACAGGGCATGGCTACACCTTC
>TRBV7-9|.|TRBJ2-1|many
CASSLAQGRNNEQFF
TGTGCCAGCAGCTTAGCACAGGGGAGGAACAATGAGCAGTTCTTC
>TRBV4-2|TRBD2|TRBJ2-3|many
CASSQPLAGDPDTQYF
TGTGCCAGCAGCCAACCTCTAGCGGGAGATCCAGATACGCAGTATTTT
>TRBV29-1|.|TRBJ2-1|many
CSVAGKSSYNEQFF
TGCAGCGTTGCAGGGAAAAGTTCCTACAATGAGCAGTTCTTC
>TRBV29-1|TRBD1|TRBJ2-3|many
CSVEDPVDRATSTDTQYF
TGCAGCGTTGAAGACCCCGTCGACAGGGCCACTAGCACAGATACGCAGTATTTT
>TRBV7-8|TRBD2|TRBJ2-1|many
CASSRLAGKYNEQFF
TGTGCCAGCAGCCGACTAGCGGGCAAATACAATGAGCAGTTCTTC
>TRBV10-3|.|TRBJ2-3|many
CAISESSQAGTDTQYF
TGTGCCATCAGTGAGTCGAGCCAGGCGGGCACAGATACGCAGTATTTT
>TRBV27|TRBD2|TRBJ2-1|.
CASSFTSETYNEQFF
TGTGCCAGCAGTTTTACTAGCGAAACCTACAATGAGCAGTTCTTC
>TRBV5-4|.|TRBJ2-1|many
CASSFGGVKEQFF
TGTGCCAGCAGTTTTGGGGGTGTGAAGGAGCAGTTCTTC
>TRBV12-3/TRBV12-4|TRBD1|TRBJ2-1|many
CASQWTGANEQFF
TGTGCCAGCCAATGGACAGGGGCCAATGAGCAGTTCTTC
>TRBV29-1|.|TRBJ2-4|many
CSADRRKGVTIQYF
TGCAGCGCGGACCGACGGAAGGGCGTCACCATTCAGTACTTC
>TRBV10-3|.|TRBJ2-7|few
CAITSGTGSYEQYF
TGTGCCATCACCTCCGGGACGGGTAGCTACGAGCAGTACTTC
>TRBV11-3|TRBD1|TRBJ2-7|.
CASSKGAGYEQYF
TGTGCCAGCAGCAAGGGGGCTGGGTACGAGCAGTACTTC